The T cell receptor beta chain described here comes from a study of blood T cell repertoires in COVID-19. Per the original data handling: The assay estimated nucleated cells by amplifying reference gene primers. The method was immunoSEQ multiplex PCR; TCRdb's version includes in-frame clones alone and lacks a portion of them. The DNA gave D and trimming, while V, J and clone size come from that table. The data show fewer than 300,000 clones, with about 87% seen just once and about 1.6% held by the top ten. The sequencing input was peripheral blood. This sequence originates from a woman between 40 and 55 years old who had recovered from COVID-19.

CDR3: CASSPSLEGPLTQYF. In DNA, the CDR3 is TGTGCCAGCAGCCCCTCCTTAGAGGGTCCCCTTACGCAGTATTTT. J is TRBJ2-3 and V is TRBV27; D may be TRBD2 (5 bases). The CDR3 totals 15 residues. The germline V and J ends were trimmed by 6 bases and 8 bases, with 21 bases remaining between them. Germline V gene data show CDR1 as MNHEY and CDR2 as SMNVEV (reference sequence).